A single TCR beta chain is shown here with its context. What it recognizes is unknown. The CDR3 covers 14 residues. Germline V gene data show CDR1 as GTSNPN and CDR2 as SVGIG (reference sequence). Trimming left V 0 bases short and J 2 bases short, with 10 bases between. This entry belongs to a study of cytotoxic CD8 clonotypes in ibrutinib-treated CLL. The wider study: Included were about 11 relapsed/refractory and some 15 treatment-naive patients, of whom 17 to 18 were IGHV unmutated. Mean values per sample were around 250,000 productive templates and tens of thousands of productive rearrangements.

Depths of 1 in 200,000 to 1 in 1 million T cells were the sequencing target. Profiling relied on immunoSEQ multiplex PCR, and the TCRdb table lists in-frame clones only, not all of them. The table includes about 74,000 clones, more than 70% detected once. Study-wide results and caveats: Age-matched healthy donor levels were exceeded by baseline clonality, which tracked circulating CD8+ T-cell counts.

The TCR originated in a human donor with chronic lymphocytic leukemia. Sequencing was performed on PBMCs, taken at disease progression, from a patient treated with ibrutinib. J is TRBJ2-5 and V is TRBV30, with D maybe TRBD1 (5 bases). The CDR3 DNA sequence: TGTGCCTGGAGTGTTAAGGGGTTACAAGAGACCCAGTACTTC. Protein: CAWSVKGLQETQYF.